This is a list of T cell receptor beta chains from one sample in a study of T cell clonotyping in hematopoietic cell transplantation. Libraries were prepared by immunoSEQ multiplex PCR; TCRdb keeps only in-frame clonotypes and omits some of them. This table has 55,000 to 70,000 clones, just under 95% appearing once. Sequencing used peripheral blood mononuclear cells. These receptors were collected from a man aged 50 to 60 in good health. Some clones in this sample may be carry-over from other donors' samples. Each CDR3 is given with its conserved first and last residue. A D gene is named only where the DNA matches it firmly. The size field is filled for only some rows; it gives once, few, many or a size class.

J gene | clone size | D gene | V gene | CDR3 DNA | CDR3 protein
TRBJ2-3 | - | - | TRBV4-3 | TGCGCCAGCAGCCAAGACGAGGGAGGCACAGATACGCAGTATTTT | CASSQDEGGTDTQYF
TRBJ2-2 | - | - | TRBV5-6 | TGTGCCAGCAGCCCAGTCAGAGGTGCCACCGGGGAGCTGTTTTTT | CASSPVRGATGELFF
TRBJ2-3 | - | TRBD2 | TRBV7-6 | TGTGCCAGCAGCTTAGACTGGGTGCCTGGCGGGGGGCCAGATACGCAGTATTTT | CASSLDWVPGGGPDTQYF
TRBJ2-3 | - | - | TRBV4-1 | TGCGCCAGCAGGGCTCAGGGAACCGGCACAGATACGCAGTATTTT | CASRAQGTGTDTQYF
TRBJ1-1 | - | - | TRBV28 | TGTGCCAGCAGGGATAACACTGAAGCTTTCTTT | CASRDNTEAFF
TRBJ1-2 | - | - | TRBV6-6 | TGTGCCAGCAGTTACTCGTCAAGCCATCTATCTCATGGCTACACCTTC | CASSYSSSHLSHGYTF
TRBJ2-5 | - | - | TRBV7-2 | TGTGCCAGCAGCCAGAACGTGGCGTTTCAGGGAGAGACCCAGTACTTC | CASSQNVAFQGETQYF
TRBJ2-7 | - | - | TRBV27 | TGTGCCAGCAGTACCGCCGGGACGTACTACGAGCAGTACTTC | CASSTAGTYYEQYF
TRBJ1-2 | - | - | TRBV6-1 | TGTGCCAGCAGCGAACCCCGGCATGGCTACACCTTC | CASSEPRHGYTF
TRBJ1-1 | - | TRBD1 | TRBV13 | TGTGCCAGCAGCTTAGAGGGACAGGGTAGGGGGAACACTGAAGCTTTCTTT | CASSLEGQGRGNTEAFF
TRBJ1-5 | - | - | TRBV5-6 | TGTGCCAGCAGCTTGGGGCCCGATAGCAATCAGCCCCAGCATTTT | CASSLGPDSNQPQHF
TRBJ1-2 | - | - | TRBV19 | TGTGCCAGTACCCTAGGGACGAACCCCTATGGCTACACCTTC | CASTLGTNPYGYTF
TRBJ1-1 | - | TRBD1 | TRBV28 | TGTGCCAGCAGGGCGGGACAGTTAACTACTGAAGCTTTCTTT | CASRAGQLTTEAFF
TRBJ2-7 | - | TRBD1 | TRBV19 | TGTGCCAGTAGTCCAGGACAGGCCTACGAGCAGTACTTC | CASSPGQAYEQYF
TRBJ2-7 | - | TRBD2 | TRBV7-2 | TGTGCCAGCAGCATATCTAGCGGAGCTGCCTACGAGCAGTACTTC | CASSISSGAAYEQYF
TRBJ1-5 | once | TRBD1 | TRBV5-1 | TGCGCCAGCAGCTTGGAGGGGGACAGGGATCAGCCCCAGCATTTT | CASSLEGDRDQPQHF
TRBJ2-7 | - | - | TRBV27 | TGTGCCAGCAGTTTATCGCCAGGGTTCGAGCAGTACTTC | CASSLSPGFEQYF
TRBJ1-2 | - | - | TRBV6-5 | TGTGCCAGCAGTAGGGGTTCTGGCTACACCTTC | CASSRGSGYTF
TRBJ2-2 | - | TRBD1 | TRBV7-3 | TGTGCCAGCAGCGCCGACAGGGCCGGGGAGCTGTTTTTT | CASSADRAGELFF
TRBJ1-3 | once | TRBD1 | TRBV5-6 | TGTGCCAGCAGCTTTGACAGGGGAGGTGGAAACACCATATATTTT | CASSFDRGGGNTIYF
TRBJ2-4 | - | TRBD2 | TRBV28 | TGTGCCAGCAGTTGGCCTAGCGGTGACATTCAGTACTTC | CASSWPSGDIQYF
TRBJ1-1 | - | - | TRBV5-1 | TGCGCCAGCAGCTTGGAAGTGAACACTGAAGCTTTCTTT | CASSLEVNTEAFF
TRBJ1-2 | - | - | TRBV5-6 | TGTGCCAGCAGCCCGGAGCGGCAGCAGATAGCTAACTATGGCTACACCTTC | CASSPERQQIANYGYTF
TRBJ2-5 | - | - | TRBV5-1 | TGCGCCAGCAGACGGGACTTCCGCGGGGAAGAGACCCAGTACTTC | CASRRDFRGEETQYF
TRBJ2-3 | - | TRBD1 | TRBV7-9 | TGTGCCAGCAGCTTCTTAGCCTCGGACAGGGGTACTGCAGATACGCAGTATTTT | CASSFLASDRGTADTQYF
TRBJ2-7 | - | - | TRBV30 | TGTGCCTGGAGTCTGGACAACGGCTACGAGCAGTACTTC | CAWSLDNGYEQYF
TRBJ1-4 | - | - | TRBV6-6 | TGTGCCAGCAGTTCGAGGGTGGCTAATGAAAAACTGTTTTTT | CASSSRVANEKLFF
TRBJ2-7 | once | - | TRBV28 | TGTGCCAGCAGTTCCCCGGGTCCCCTTTTGGGCGACGAGCAGTACTTC | CASSSPGPLLGDEQYF
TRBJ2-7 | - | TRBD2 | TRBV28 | TGTGCCAGCAGTTTTGGACTAGCGGGAGGTCACTACGAGCAGTACTTC | CASSFGLAGGHYEQYF
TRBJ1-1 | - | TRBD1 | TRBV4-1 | TGCGCCAGCAGCCACAGACAGGGACAGCCATACGAAGCTTTCTTT | CASSHRQGQPYEAFF
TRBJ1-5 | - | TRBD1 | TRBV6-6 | TGTGCCAGCAGTTACCAGACAGGGGGGCAGCCCCAGCATTTT | CASSYQTGGQPQHF
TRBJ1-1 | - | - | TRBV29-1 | TGCAGCGGTCTGGTGTGGGGCACTGAAGCTTTCTTT | CSGLVWGTEAFF
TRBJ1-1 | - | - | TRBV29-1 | TGCAGCGTCGACGGCTGGAACACTGAAGCTTTCTTT | CSVDGWNTEAFF
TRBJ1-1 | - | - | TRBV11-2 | TGTGCCAGCAGCAACAGACAGGCGGGTCTCTCTGAAGCTTTCTTT | CASSNRQAGLSEAFF
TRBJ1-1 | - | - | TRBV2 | TGTGCCAGCAGTGAAGGGAACGGGTTGAACACTGAAGCTTTCTTT | CASSEGNGLNTEAFF
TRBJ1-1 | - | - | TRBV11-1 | TGTGCCAGCAGCAGGGAATCAGGGTGGGAAACTGAAGCTTTCTTT | CASSRESGWETEAFF
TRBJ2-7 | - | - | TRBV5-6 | TGTGCCAGCAGCCCTGAGGGGGGAAGCTCCTACGAGCAGTACTTC | CASSPEGGSSYEQYF
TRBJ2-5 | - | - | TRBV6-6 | TGTGCCAGCAGTCCAGTCACACAGCAAGAGACCCAGTACTTC | CASSPVTQQETQYF
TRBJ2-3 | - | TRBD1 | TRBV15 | TGTGCCACCAGCAGTCTGGACAGGGGGCGCTCAGATACGCAGTATTTT | CATSSLDRGRSDTQYF
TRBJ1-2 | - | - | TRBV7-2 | TGTGCCAGCAGCTTAGATGCTACGTGGGAGAACAGTAACTACACCTTC | CASSLDATWENSNYTF